Detailed here is one T cell receptor beta chain. The CDR3 runs to 15 residues. V lost 4 bases to trimming and J lost 7 bases; unmatched junction nucleotides: 7. CDR1 SGHTA and CDR2 FQGNSA come from the germline V gene. The data belong to a study of blood T cell repertoires in COVID-19. About the research overall: Sites across the United States, Italy and Spain contributed samples from acute and convalescent COVID-19. From T cells, B-cell-depleted T cells, or PBMCs came the material, which was cDNA or gDNA.

As handled by the study authors: Reference gene primer amplification in the assay estimated nucleated cell counts. Only in-frame clones appear in the TCRdb table, and some are missing; sequencing was by immunoSEQ multiplex PCR. V, J and clone size derive from that table, while D and trimming were established from the DNA sequence. The sample has 90,000 or so clones, around 86% seen once. This clonotype was obtained from a human donor in a cohort sampled during active COVID-19. Sequenced input: peripheral blood. This chain connects TRBV7-2 to TRBJ1-6; 7 bases fit TRBD1. In DNA form, the CDR3 reads TGTGCCAGCAGCTCACCGACAGGGCTAAATTCACCCCTCCACTTT. This translates into CASSSPTGLNSPLHF.